This is a list of T cell receptor beta chains from one sample in a study of cytomegalovirus exposure and HLA in healthy donors. The table came from immunoSEQ multiplex PCR; TCRdb's copy has only in-frame clones and leaves some out. The top ten hold 2% to 2.5% of the sample, which has approximately 180,000 clones, 81% seen once. Material for sequencing was PBMCs. These receptors were obtained from a woman aged 30 to 39 in good health and CMV-seronegative. Both conserved end residues are trimmed from each CDR3.

TRBJ1-1 | 12 | TRBV10-3 | ATAHTTGGTEAF
TRBJ1-4 | 14 | TRBV27 | ASTPTGPSTNEKLF
TRBJ1-2 | 10 | TRBV5-4 | ASASTGEGYT
TRBJ2-6 | 13 | TRBV9 | ASSRGDSGANVLT
TRBJ1-5 | 11 | TRBV30 | AWTTGSNQPQH
TRBJ2-1 | 13 | TRBV7-8 | ASKGLAGRYNEQF
TRBJ2-1 | 14 | TRBV7-6 | ASSSEQGQTVDEQF
TRBJ2-3 | 10 | TRBV19 | ASNALGDTQY
TRBJ1-6 | 15 | TRBV27 | ASSLLSGYEWNSPLH
TRBJ1-1 | 13 | TRBV2 | ASSEQPALTGEAF
TRBJ2-1 | 11 | TRBV4-1 | ASSPRYYNEQF
TRBJ2-7 | 13 | TRBV7-8 | ASSLGPGTSYEQY
TRBJ1-4 | 11 | TRBV29-1 | SVQGTGNEKLF
TRBJ2-7 | 12 | TRBV29-1 | SVSGTGGPREQY
TRBJ2-1 | 12 | TRBV4-1 | ASRPGTVYNEQF
TRBJ1-1 | 13 | TRBV14 | ASSRQITMNTEAF
TRBJ1-1 | 13 | TRBV5-5 | ASIQGLQLNTEAF
TRBJ2-3 | 13 | TRBV6-1 | ASSEGGGATDTQY
TRBJ1-6 | 14 | TRBV5-4 | ASSAFGKTYNSPLH
TRBJ2-7 | 12 | TRBV25-1 | ASSEQGQGYEQY
TRBJ2-4 | 12 | TRBV5-6 | ASSGTGWEKIQY
TRBJ2-2 | 17 | TRBV27 | ASSSSRDRGPNDTGELF